A selection of T cell receptor beta chains follows, all from one sample in a study of cytomegalovirus exposure and HLA in healthy donors. Sequencing used immunoSEQ multiplex PCR; TCRdb keeps in-frame clones, though not all of them. Reported are 100,000 or so clones; the ten largest clones contain 0.55% to 0.6%. Sample: PBMCs. The receptors derive from a middle-aged man in good health and CMV-seronegative. CDR3s include the opening cysteine and the closing phenylalanine or tryptophan. The D gene is left open where the match is weak.

v_gene	d_gene	j_gene	CDR3aa	CDR3nt
TRBV2	NA	TRBJ1-1	CASKGGAAEAFF	TGTGCCAGTAAAGGGGGGGCCGCTGAAGCTTTCTTT
TRBV5-6	NA	TRBJ1-6	CASSLGPLDEGSPLHF	TGTGCCAGCAGCTTGGGGCCTCTCGACGAGGGTTCACCCCTCCACTTT
TRBV6-1	TRBD1	TRBJ1-2	CASSRLQGALGYTF	TGTGCCAGCAGTCGTTTACAGGGGGCCCTGGGCTACACCTTC
TRBV7-2	NA	TRBJ2-7	CASSSALTDLYEQYF	TGTGCCAGCAGCTCGGCCTTGACAGACCTCTACGAGCAGTACTTC
TRBV5-5	NA	TRBJ2-1	CASSLGAEWNEQFF	TGTGCCAGCAGCTTGGGAGCGGAATGGAATGAGCAGTTCTTC
TRBV5-1	NA	TRBJ2-2	CASSSSSVDTGELFF	TGCGCCAGCAGCTCTAGTTCGGTTGACACCGGGGAGCTGTTTTTT
TRBV5-1	TRBD1	TRBJ2-5	CASSGQGGAVETQYF	TGCGCCAGCAGCGGACAAGGGGGCGCCGTGGAGACCCAGTACTTC
TRBV2	TRBD1	TRBJ2-2	CASPGGGNTGELFF	TGTGCCAGCCCAGGGGGCGGAAACACCGGGGAGCTGTTTTTT
TRBV29-1	NA	TRBJ1-2	CSVVWQGGYTF	TGCAGCGTTGTGTGGCAGGGTGGCTACACCTTC
TRBV5-1	TRBD1	TRBJ1-1	CASSLGTGENTEAFF	TGCGCCAGCAGCTTGGGGACAGGAGAGAACACTGAAGCTTTCTTT
TRBV4-3	NA	TRBJ2-1	CASSQDSWRLNEQFF	TGCGCCAGCAGCCAAGATAGCTGGCGGTTGAATGAGCAGTTCTTC
TRBV4-3	NA	TRBJ1-1	CASSQDGMGRVYTEAFF	TGCGCCAGCAGCCAAGATGGAATGGGGAGGGTTTACACTGAAGCTTTCTTT
TRBV2	TRBD2	TRBJ2-7	CASSKSGRAFDEQYF	TGTGCCAGCAGTAAAAGCGGGAGGGCCTTCGACGAGCAGTACTTC
TRBV13	NA	TRBJ2-7	CASSLSPGAYEQYF	TGTGCCAGCAGCTTATCACCGGGGGCCTACGAGCAGTACTTC
TRBV2	TRBD1	TRBJ2-2	CARGTGQYTGELFF	TGTGCCAGAGGAACGGGACAGTACACCGGGGAGCTGTTTTTT
TRBV6-5	NA	TRBJ1-2	CASKKDGAGYGYTF	TGTGCCAGTAAGAAGGACGGCGCGGGCTATGGCTACACCTTC
TRBV4-3	TRBD1	TRBJ1-1	CASSQSLTGQHEAFF	TGCGCCAGCAGCCAATCTTTAACGGGACAGCATGAAGCTTTCTTT
TRBV5-8	TRBD2	TRBJ2-5	CASSYLGTRWGAETQYF	TGTGCCAGCAGCTACTTAGGGACTAGATGGGGCGCAGAGACCCAGTACTTC
TRBV6-5	NA	TRBJ2-7	CASSPPGSYEQYF	TGTGCCAGCAGTCCCCCGGGGTCCTACGAGCAGTACTTC
TRBV9	NA	TRBJ2-2	CASSGTPGGGIGELFF	TGTGCCAGCAGCGGGACCCCAGGAGGGGGCATCGGGGAGCTGTTTTTT
TRBV13	TRBD1	TRBJ2-1	CASSLEDRGYNEQFF	TGTGCCAGCAGCTTAGAGGACAGGGGCTACAATGAGCAGTTCTTC
TRBV15	NA	TRBJ1-1	CATSRGGSPSEAFF	TGTGCCACCAGCAGAGGGGGCAGTCCTTCTGAAGCTTTCTTT
TRBV18	NA	TRBJ2-3	CASSPPGPSFSTDTQYF	TGTGCCAGCTCACCACCTGGGCCATCCTTTAGCACAGATACGCAGTATTTT
TRBV7-9	TRBD2	TRBJ2-7	CASRPSGTYEQYF	TGTGCCAGCAGACCTAGCGGGACCTACGAGCAGTACTTC
TRBV18	TRBD1	TRBJ1-2	CASSPTGQGADYGYTF	TGTGCCAGCTCACCTACGGGACAGGGGGCGGACTATGGCTACACCTTC
TRBV18	NA	TRBJ2-7	CASSPIGQKNSYEQYF	TGTGCCAGCTCCCCCATTGGACAGAAGAATTCCTACGAGCAGTACTTC
TRBV18	NA	TRBJ2-1	CASSRSTGMNEQFF	TGTGCCAGCTCACGATCAACAGGGATGAATGAGCAGTTCTTC
TRBV7-8	NA	TRBJ1-2	CASSAQGSYGYTF	TGTGCCAGCAGCGCACAGGGCTCCTATGGCTACACCTTC
TRBV12-5	NA	TRBJ2-1	CASGLISFENEQFF	TGTGCTAGTGGTTTGATTAGTTTTGAGAATGAGCAGTTCTTC
TRBV6-6	NA	TRBJ1-1	CASSLDRPENTEAFF	TGTGCCAGCAGTTTAGACAGGCCCGAGAACACTGAAGCTTTCTTT
TRBV19	NA	TRBJ2-2	CASSIPGVNTGELFF	TGTGCCAGTAGTATCCCAGGGGTGAACACCGGGGAGCTGTTTTTT
TRBV6-6	NA	TRBJ2-5	CASSDLGQGETQYF	TGTGCCAGCAGTGACTTGGGGCAGGGAGAGACCCAGTACTTC
TRBV6-4	TRBD2	TRBJ2-1	CASSELATGGEQFF	TGTGCCAGCAGTGAACTAGCGACCGGCGGTGAGCAGTTCTTC
TRBV19	NA	TRBJ1-4	CASSFPGTTKEKLFF	TGTGCCAGTAGTTTCCCCGGGACAACAAAGGAAAAACTGTTTTTT
TRBV14	NA	TRBJ2-2	CASSRQPGGELFF	TGTGCCAGCAGCCGGCAGCCGGGCGGGGAGCTGTTTTTT
TRBV10-3	TRBD1	TRBJ2-4	CATGTELAKNIQYF	TGTGCCACCGGGACAGAACTAGCCAAAAACATTCAGTACTTC
TRBV5-4	NA	TRBJ2-7	CASSLPGGVPPEQYF	TGTGCCAGCAGCTTACCAGGCGGGGTCCCACCCGAGCAGTACTTC
TRBV6-1	TRBD1	TRBJ1-2	CASKLDRATNYGYTF	TGTGCCAGCAAATTAGACAGGGCAACTAACTATGGCTACACCTTC
TRBV7-9	TRBD2	TRBJ2-2	CASSSSGTSGYTGELFF	TGTGCCAGCAGCAGTAGTGGGACTAGCGGGTACACCGGGGAGCTGTTTTTT
TRBV5-4	NA	TRBJ2-2	CASSPGGQGLFTGELFF	TGTGCCAGCAGCCCCGGCGGGCAGGGGTTGTTCACCGGGGAGCTGTTTTTT
TRBV2	TRBD1	TRBJ1-5	CASNEQGNQPQHF	TGTGCCAGCAACGAACAGGGGAATCAGCCCCAGCATTTT
TRBV28	TRBD1	TRBJ1-4	CASSSAPGQGEKLFF	TGTGCCAGCAGTTCCGCCCCGGGACAGGGTGAAAAACTGTTTTTT
TRBV7-9	NA	TRBJ2-3	CASSSPGMRSTTDTQYF	TGTGCCAGCAGCTCTCCCGGGATGCGGTCCACCACAGATACGCAGTATTTT
TRBV2	NA	TRBJ1-5	CASSAQAGNQPQHF	TGTGCCAGCAGTGCTCAGGCTGGCAATCAGCCCCAGCATTTT
TRBV10-3	TRBD1	TRBJ2-7	CATHGQGHYEQYF	TGTGCCACACACGGACAGGGTCACTACGAGCAGTACTTC
TRBV6-5	TRBD1	TRBJ1-5	CASSSLGTGGNQPQHF	TGTGCCAGCAGTTCCCTAGGGACAGGGGGAAATCAGCCCCAGCATTTT
TRBV27	TRBD1	TRBJ1-1	CASSRGRLNTEAFF	TGTGCCAGCAGCAGGGGGCGTTTGAACACTGAAGCTTTCTTT
TRBV2	NA	TRBJ1-3	CASSEVDRGNTIYF	TGTGCCAGCAGTGAAGTGGACAGAGGAAACACCATATATTTT
TRBV6-6	NA	TRBJ1-5	CASSYSRDSNQPQHF	TGTGCCAGCAGTTACTCTCGAGATAGCAATCAGCCCCAGCATTTT
TRBV5-6	NA	TRBJ1-6	CASSLDTVSPLHF	TGTGCCAGCAGCTTAGACACAGTCTCACCCCTCCACTTT
TRBV11-2	TRBD1	TRBJ1-6	CASSPIPDRGSYNSPLHF	TGTGCCAGCAGCCCCATACCTGACAGGGGATCCTATAATTCACCCCTCCACTTT
TRBV5-4	TRBD1	TRBJ2-7	CASSNRDSLSLGQYF	TGTGCCAGCAGCAACCGGGACAGCTTATCATTGGGCCAGTACTTC
TRBV14	NA	TRBJ1-1	CASSRGGDYTEAFF	TGTGCCAGCAGCCGGGGGGGGGACTACACTGAAGCTTTCTTT
TRBV4-1	NA	TRBJ1-4	CASSRSGDTTATNEKLFF	TGCGCCAGCAGCCGCTCCGGGGACACAACTGCAACTAATGAAAAACTGTTTTTT